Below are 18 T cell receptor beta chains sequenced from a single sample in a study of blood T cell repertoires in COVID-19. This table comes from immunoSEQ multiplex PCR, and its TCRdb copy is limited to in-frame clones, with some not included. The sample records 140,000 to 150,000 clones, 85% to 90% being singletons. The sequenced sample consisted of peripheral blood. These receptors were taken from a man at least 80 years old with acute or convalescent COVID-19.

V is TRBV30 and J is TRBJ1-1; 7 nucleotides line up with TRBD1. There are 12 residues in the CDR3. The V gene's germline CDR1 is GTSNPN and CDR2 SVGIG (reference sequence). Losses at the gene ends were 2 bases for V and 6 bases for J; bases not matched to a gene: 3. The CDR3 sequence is CAWSRQGSEAFF. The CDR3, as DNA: TGTGCCTGGAGTCGACAGGGCTCTGAAGCTTTCTTT.

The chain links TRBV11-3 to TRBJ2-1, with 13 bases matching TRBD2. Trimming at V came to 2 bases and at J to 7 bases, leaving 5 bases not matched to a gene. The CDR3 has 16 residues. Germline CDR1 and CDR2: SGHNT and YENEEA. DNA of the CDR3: TGTGCCAGCAGCTTAAGGGGGGGACTAGCGGGGAATGAGCAGTTCTTC. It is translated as CASSLRGGLAGNEQFF.

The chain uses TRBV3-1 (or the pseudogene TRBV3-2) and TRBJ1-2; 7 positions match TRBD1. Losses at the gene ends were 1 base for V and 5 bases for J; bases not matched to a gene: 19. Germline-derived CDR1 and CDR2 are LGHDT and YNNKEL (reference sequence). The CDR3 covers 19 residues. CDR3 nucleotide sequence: TGTGCCAGCAGCCAAGGGGGCGGTCTGGGAGCACAGGGGCAGTATGGCTACACCTTC. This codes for CASSQGGGLGAQGQYGYTF.

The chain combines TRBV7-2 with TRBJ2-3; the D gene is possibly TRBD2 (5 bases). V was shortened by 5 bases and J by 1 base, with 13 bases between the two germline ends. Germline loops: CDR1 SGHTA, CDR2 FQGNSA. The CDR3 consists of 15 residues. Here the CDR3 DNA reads TGTGCCAGCAGCCCTAGGAGGTGGGGCACAGATACGCAGTATTTT. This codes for CASSPRRWGTDTQYF.

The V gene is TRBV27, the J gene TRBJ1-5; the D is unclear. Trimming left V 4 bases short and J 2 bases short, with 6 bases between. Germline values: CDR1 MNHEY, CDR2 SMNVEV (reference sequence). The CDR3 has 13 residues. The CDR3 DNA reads TGTGCCAGCAGTTGGGAGCGCAATCAGCCCCAGCATTTT. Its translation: CASSWERNQPQHF.

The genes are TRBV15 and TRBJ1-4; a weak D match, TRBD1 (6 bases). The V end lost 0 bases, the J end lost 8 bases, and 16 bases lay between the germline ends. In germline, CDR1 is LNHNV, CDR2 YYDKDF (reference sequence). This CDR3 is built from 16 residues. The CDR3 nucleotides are TGTGCCACCAGCAGAGATTTCAACAGGGTGGAAGAAAAACTGTTTTTT. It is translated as CATSRDFNRVEEKLFF.

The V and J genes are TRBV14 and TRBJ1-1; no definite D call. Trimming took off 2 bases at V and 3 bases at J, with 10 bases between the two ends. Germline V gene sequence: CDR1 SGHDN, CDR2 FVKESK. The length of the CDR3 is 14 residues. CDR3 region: CASSQRQVHTEAFF. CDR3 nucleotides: TGTGCCAGCAGCCAAAGGCAGGTTCACACTGAAGCTTTCTTT.

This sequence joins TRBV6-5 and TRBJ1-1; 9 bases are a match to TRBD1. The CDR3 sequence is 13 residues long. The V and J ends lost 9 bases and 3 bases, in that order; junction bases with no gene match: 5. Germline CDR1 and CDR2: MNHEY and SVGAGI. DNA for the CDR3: TGTGCCAGTACAGGGGGCGCACACACTGAAGCTTTCTTT. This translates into CASTGGAHTEAFF.

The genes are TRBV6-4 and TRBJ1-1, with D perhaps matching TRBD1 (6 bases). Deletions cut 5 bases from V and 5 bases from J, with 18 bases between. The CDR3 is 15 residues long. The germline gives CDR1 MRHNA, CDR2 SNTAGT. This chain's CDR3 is CASSRERGAGTEAFF. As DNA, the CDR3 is TGTGCCAGCAGTCGAGAACGGGGGGCCGGTACTGAAGCTTTCTTT.

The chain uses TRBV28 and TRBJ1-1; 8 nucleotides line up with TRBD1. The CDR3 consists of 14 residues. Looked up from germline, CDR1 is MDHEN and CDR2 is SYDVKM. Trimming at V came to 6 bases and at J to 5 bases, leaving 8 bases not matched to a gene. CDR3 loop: CASRRPTGATEAFF. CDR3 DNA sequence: TGTGCCAGCAGACGCCCGACAGGGGCGACTGAAGCTTTCTTT.

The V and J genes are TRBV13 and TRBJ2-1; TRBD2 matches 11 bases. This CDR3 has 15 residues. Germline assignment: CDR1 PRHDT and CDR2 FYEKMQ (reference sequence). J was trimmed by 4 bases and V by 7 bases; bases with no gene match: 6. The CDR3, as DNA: TGTGCCAGCAACGTTAGACTAGCGGGGTACAATGAGCAGTTCTTC. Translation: CASNVRLAGYNEQFF.

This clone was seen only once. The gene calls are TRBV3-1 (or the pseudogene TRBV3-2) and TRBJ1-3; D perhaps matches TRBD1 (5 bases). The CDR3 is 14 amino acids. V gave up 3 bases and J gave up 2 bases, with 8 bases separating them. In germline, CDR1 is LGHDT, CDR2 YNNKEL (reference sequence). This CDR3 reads CASSQRGPGNTIYF. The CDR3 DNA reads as TGTGCCAGCAGCCAGCGGGGCCCTGGAAACACCATATATTTT.

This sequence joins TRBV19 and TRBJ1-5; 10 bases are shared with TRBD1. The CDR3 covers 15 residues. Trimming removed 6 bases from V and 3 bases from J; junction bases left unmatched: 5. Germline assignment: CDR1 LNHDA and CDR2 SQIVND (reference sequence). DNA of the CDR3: TGTGCCAGTAGGGGGGACAGGGGCATCAATCAGCCCCAGCATTTT. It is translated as CASRGDRGINQPQHF.

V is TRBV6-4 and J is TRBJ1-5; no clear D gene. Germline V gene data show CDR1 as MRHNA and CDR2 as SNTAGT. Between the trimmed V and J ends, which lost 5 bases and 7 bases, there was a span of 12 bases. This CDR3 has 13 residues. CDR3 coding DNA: TGTGCCAGCAGTTTTGATGGGAGACAGCCCCAGCATTTT. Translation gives CASSFDGRQPQHF.

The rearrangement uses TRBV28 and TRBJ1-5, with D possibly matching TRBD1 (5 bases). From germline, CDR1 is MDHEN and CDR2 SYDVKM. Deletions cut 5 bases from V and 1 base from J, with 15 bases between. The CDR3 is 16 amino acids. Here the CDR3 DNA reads TGTGCCAGCAGTGGGGCCCTGATAGGGAGCAATCAGCCCCAGCATTTT. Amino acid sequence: CASSGALIGSNQPQHF.

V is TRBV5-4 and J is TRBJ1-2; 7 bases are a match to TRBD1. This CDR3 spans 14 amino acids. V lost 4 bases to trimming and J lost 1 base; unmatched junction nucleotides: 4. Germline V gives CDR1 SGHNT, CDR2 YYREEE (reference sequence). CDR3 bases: TGTGCCAGCAGCCCTGGGACAGATAACTATGGCTACACCTTC. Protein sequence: CASSPGTDNYGYTF. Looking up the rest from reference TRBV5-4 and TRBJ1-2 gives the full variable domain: ETGVTQSPTHLIKTRGQQVTLRCSSQSGHNTVSWYQQALGQGPQFIFQYYREEENGRGNFPPRFSGLQFPNYSSELNVNALELDDSALYLCASSPGTDNYGYTFGSGTRLTVV.

CDR3 DNA: TGTGCCAGCAGCCGTCCGACTAGCGGTATCTCCTACGAGCAGTACTTC. It yields the protein CASSRPTSGISYEQYF. The chain employs TRBV5-4 and TRBJ2-7; 9 nucleotides agree with TRBD2. The ends lost 4 bases at V and 0 bases at J; junction bases unmatched: 8. Germline V CDR1 and CDR2: SGHNT, YYREEE (reference sequence). The CDR3 contains 16 residues.

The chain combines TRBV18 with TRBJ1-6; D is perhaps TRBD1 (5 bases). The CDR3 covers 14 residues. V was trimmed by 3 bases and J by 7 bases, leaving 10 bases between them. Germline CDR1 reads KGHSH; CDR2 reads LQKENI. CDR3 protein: CASSPAGKNSPLHF. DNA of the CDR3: TGTGCCAGCTCACCGGCAGGGAAGAATTCACCCCTCCACTTT.